The sequence of this T cell receptor beta chain was determined in a study of identifying expanded T cells in peripheral blood. Study outcomes and limitations: Across healthy donors, higher total template counts meant significantly greater roughly 2-week count variance.

Produced via immunoSEQ multiplex PCR; TCRdb's table is partial and in-frame only. The sample includes 100,000 to 150,000 clones, 75% to 90% of them seen just once. CDR3 length equals 12 residues. V was cut by 7 bases and J by 5 bases, with 11 bases left in between. The germline V gene encodes CDR1 MNHNS and CDR2 SASEGT. No infections or other immune events were documented during collection. In regard to this clone: What it binds is not known.

The genes are TRBV6-1 and TRBJ2-5; D ambiguous. The receptor comes from a person between 18 and 75 years old in good health. Input material: blood. In nucleotides, the CDR3 is TGTGCCAGCACCACCGTGGGGGAGACCCAGTACTTC. Its protein is CASTTVGETQYF.